This entry lists 26 T cell receptor beta chains sequenced from one sample in a study of cytomegalovirus exposure and HLA in healthy donors. Amplification used 60 Vbeta primers and 13 Jbeta primers. Produced via immunoSEQ multiplex PCR; TCRdb's table is partial and in-frame only. The data contain more than 150,000 clones, 80% to 85% of them singletons. Sequencing used PBMCs. These receptors were taken from a man aged 50-60 years in good health and CMV-seronegative.

With regard to this clone: Compared with germline, one end of the junction differs, possibly owing to a read error. The rearrangement uses TRBV7-9 and TRBJ1-2; D is perhaps TRBD1 (5 bases). This CDR3 is 15 amino acids long. CDR1 and CDR2 from the germline V gene are SEHNR and FQNEAQ (reference sequence). CDR3 protein: CSSSQRDEVDYGYTF. The CDR3 DNA reads as TGTTCCAGCAGCCAGCGGGACGAGGTAGACTATGGCTACACCTTC.

This clone has a single count. This chain joins TRBV11-2 and TRBJ2-7, with 10 positions matching TRBD1. The V gene end was trimmed by 4 bases and the J gene end by 5 bases; junction bases not matched to a gene: 2. From germline, CDR1 is SGHAT and CDR2 FQNNGV. This CDR3 is built from 13 residues. CDR3 DNA: TGTGCCAGCAGCTCGGGACAGGGGAACGAGCAGTACTTC. This translates into CASSSGQGNEQYF.

In the case of this clone: It is unclear where the CDR3 begins or ends on the DNA, so no DNA is shown, and the CDR3 is as TCRdb lists it. The CDR3 is CASSFGPGLAGQEQYF. This sequence joins TRBV7-2 and TRBJ2-7; the listed D gene, TRBD2, was not tested against the DNA. Inclusive of both ends, the CDR3 amounts to 16 amino acids. Looked up from germline, CDR1 is SGHTA and CDR2 is FQGNSA.

The V call is TRBV7-6, the J call TRBJ2-7, with D tentatively TRBD1 (6 bases). Deletions cut 5 bases from V and 6 bases from J, with 20 bases between. The CDR3 contains 15 residues. In germline, CDR1 is SGHVS, CDR2 FNYEAQ. The CDR3 protein is CASSPPGHSTGEQYF. CDR3 nucleotides: TGTGCCAGCAGCCCCCCGGGACACAGTACGGGCGAGCAGTACTTC.

The chain carries TRBV28 and TRBJ2-1; 8 bases fit TRBD2. The trim removed 5 bases at V and 3 bases at J, leaving 3 bases unmatched. Germline CDR1 reads MDHEN; CDR2 reads SYDVKM. The CDR3 is made up of 14 amino acids. The CDR3 sequence: CASSLSGVYNEQFF. The CDR3 DNA reads as TGTGCCAGCAGTCTTAGCGGGGTCTACAATGAGCAGTTCTTC.

The gene calls are TRBV19 and TRBJ1-1, with TRBD1 matching 11 bases. CDR1 is LNHDA and CDR2 is SQIVND in the germline V gene (reference sequence). The CDR3 consists of 15 residues. J was trimmed by 5 bases and V by 5 bases; bases with no gene match: 7. CDR3: CASSPWGQGETEAFF. For the CDR3, the DNA is TGTGCCAGTAGTCCCTGGGGACAGGGGGAAACTGAAGCTTTCTTT.

This clone was counted between two and nine times. The rearrangement uses TRBV6-4 and TRBJ1-4; perhaps TRBD1 as D (5 bases). The length of the CDR3 is 14 residues. Trimming removed 5 bases at V and 5 bases at J, with 12 bases between. The germline V gene encodes CDR1 MRHNA and CDR2 SNTAGT. The CDR3 reads CASSIRVENEKLFF. CDR3 sequence (DNA): TGTGCCAGCAGTATCAGGGTCGAGAATGAAAAACTGTTTTTT.

For this clone: This CDR3 is also generated by other DNA sequences in the sample. The chain joins TRBV5-1 to TRBJ2-5; 7 nucleotides align to TRBD1. The CDR3 spans 15 residues. Unmatched junction bases numbered 7, after V lost 4 bases and J lost 1 base. Germline V gene data show CDR1 as SGHRS and CDR2 as YFSETQ. The CDR3: CASSPRQGVQETQYF. In nucleotides, the CDR3 is TGCGCCAGCAGCCCCAGACAGGGTGTCCAAGAGACCCAGTACTTC.

This clone was counted a few times. The chain joins TRBV4-2 to TRBJ1-1; D possibly corresponds to TRBD1 (5 bases). This CDR3 has 14 residues. Between the trimmed V and J ends, which lost 2 bases and 5 bases, there was a span of 12 bases. Per the germline V gene, CDR1 is LGHNA and CDR2 is YNFKEQ. CDR3 DNA: TGTGCCAGCAGCCAATCCAGGGTGGGTACTGAAGCTTTCTTT. It is translated as CASSQSRVGTEAFF.

CDR3 sequence reads: CASSLGSTSKNIQYF. For the CDR3, the DNA is TGTGCCAGCAGCCTGGGCTCCACGTCCAAAAACATTCAGTACTTC. The chain recombines TRBV4-2 with TRBJ2-4; D unclear. V shed 4 bases and J shed 2 bases, with 12 bases lying between them. Germline values: CDR1 LGHNA, CDR2 YNFKEQ. The CDR3 runs 15 residues.

The chain joins TRBV19 to TRBJ2-3; 8 nucleotides line up with TRBD2. The V gene's germline CDR1 is LNHDA and CDR2 SQIVND (reference sequence). The length of the CDR3 is 12 residues. CDR3 amino acids: CASGGSTDTQYF. The CDR3 nucleotides read TGTGCAAGCGGGGGCAGCACAGATACGCAGTATTTT. Full variable domain (outside the CDR3, taken from reference TRBV19 and TRBJ2-3): DGGITQSPKYLFRKEGQNVTLSCEQNLNHDAMYWYRQDPGQGLRLIYYSQIVNDFQKGDIAEGYSVSREKKESFPLTVTSAQKNPTAFYLCASGGSTDTQYFGPGTRLTVL.

The chain joins TRBV18 to TRBJ2-3; no clear D. The CDR3 contains 14 residues. CDR1 KGHSH and CDR2 LQKENI come from the germline V gene. V lost 3 bases to trimming and J lost 7 bases, with 14 bases between them. This CDR3 is CASSPPTEPHTQYF. For the CDR3, the DNA is TGTGCCAGCTCACCTCCAACCGAGCCCCATACGCAGTATTTT.

J is TRBJ1-5 and V is TRBV19; 8 nucleotides align to TRBD1. Germline trimming cut 0 bases from V and 4 bases from J; bases unmatched to any gene: 2. CDR3 length: 15 residues. Germline values: CDR1 LNHDA, CDR2 SQIVND (reference sequence). The CDR3 spells CASSIDNRGNQPQHF. In DNA, the CDR3 is TGTGCCAGTAGTATAGACAACAGGGGGAATCAGCCCCAGCATTTT. Drawing the rest from reference TRBV19 and TRBJ1-5, the complete variable domain is DGGITQSPKYLFRKEGQNVTLSCEQNLNHDAMYWYRQDPGQGLRLIYYSQIVNDFQKGDIAEGYSVSREKKESFPLTVTSAQKNPTAFYLCASSIDNRGNQPQHFGDGTRLSIL.

The rearrangement joins TRBV6-6 to TRBJ2-5; 8 positions match TRBD1. V lost 2 bases and J lost 6; bases outside the gene matches: 5. Per germline, CDR1 MNHNY and CDR2 SVGAGI (reference sequence). The CDR3 covers 14 residues. In DNA, the CDR3 is TGTGCCAGCAGTTACGGGGGACAGGCAAAGACCCAGTACTTC. It yields the protein CASSYGGQAKTQYF.

The chain joins TRBV30 to TRBJ1-1; 9 nucleotides line up with TRBD1. V shed 1 base and J 0 bases; nucleotides not matched to a gene: 12. This CDR3 contains 18 residues. Looked up from germline, CDR1 is GTSNPN and CDR2 is SVGIG (reference sequence). This CDR3 is CAWSGRTGALVMNTEAFF. In nucleotides, the CDR3 is TGTGCCTGGAGTGGAAGGACAGGGGCGTTGGTAATGAACACTGAAGCTTTCTTT.

This chain links TRBV7-9 with TRBJ1-6; D not resolved. V lost 3 bases and J 0 bases, leaving 3 bases between the germline ends. Per germline, CDR1 SEHNR and CDR2 FQNEAQ (reference sequence). The CDR3 covers 14 residues. The CDR3 spells CASSFSSYNSPLHF. In nucleotides, the CDR3 is TGTGCCAGCAGCTTTAGCTCCTATAATTCACCCCTCCACTTT.

This clone has only one observation. V is TRBV7-9 and J is TRBJ1-2; 9 nucleotides match TRBD1. The germline V gene encodes CDR1 SEHNR and CDR2 FQNEAQ (reference sequence). The CDR3 is made up of 15 amino acids. The trim removed 3 bases at V and 4 bases at J, leaving 6 bases unmatched. CDR3 sequence (DNA): TGTGCCAGCAGCTTCCGGGACAGGGATGGCTATGGCTACACCTTC. It encodes CASSFRDRDGYGYTF.

Written as DNA, the CDR3 is TGTGCCAGCAGTGGGACAGGGCGAACTGAAGCTTTCTTT. Encoded protein: CASSGTGRTEAFF. The chain combines TRBV25-1 with TRBJ1-1; 8 nucleotides match TRBD1. The CDR3 runs 13 residues. V shed 4 bases and J 5 bases; nucleotides not matched to a gene: 3. Germline CDR1 reads MGHDK; CDR2 reads SYGVNS.

Only one count was recorded for this clone. This chain connects TRBV28 to TRBJ2-5; 8 bases fit TRBD2. The J call may be mistaken, given a closer DNA end match to TRBJ2-7. CDR3 size: 14 residues. The germline V gene has CDR1 MDHEN and CDR2 SYDVKM. The CDR3 DNA reads TGTGCCAGCAGTCAGACTAGCGCGACCTACGAGCAGTACTTC. Translating gives CASSQTSATYEQYF.

This chain uses TRBV5-1 with TRBJ2-3; D is perhaps TRBD2 (6 bases). Germline V gives CDR1 SGHRS, CDR2 YFSETQ. Trimming left V 1 base short and J 3 bases short, with 9 bases between. This CDR3 is built from 14 residues. The CDR3 sequence: CASSLSSATDTQYF. The CDR3 DNA reads TGCGCCAGCAGCTTGTCTAGCGCGACAGATACGCAGTATTTT.

This clone was observed a handful of times. The V gene is TRBV28, the J gene TRBJ1-2; perhaps TRBD1 as D (6 bases). The V end lost 5 bases, the J end lost 1 base, and 11 bases lay between the germline ends. The length of the CDR3 is 14 residues. Germline values: CDR1 MDHEN, CDR2 SYDVKM. CDR3 DNA: TGTGCCAGCAGTCCCGGACAGATTAACTATGGCTACACCTTC. It translates to CASSPGQINYGYTF.

The V gene is TRBV9, the J gene TRBJ2-3, with 7 nucleotides matching TRBD2. The germline CDR1 and CDR2 sequences are SGDLS and YYNGEE. Trimming at V came to 0 bases and at J to 0 bases, leaving 4 bases not matched to a gene. There are 16 residues in the CDR3. The CDR3 nucleotides are TGTGCCAGCAGCGTAGGGGGTAGCGGGAGCACAGATACGCAGTATTTT. It is translated as CASSVGGSGSTDTQYF. The full variable domain, completed using reference TRBV9 and TRBJ2-3, is DSGVTQTPKHLITATGQRVTLRCSPRSGDLSVYWYQQSLDQGLQFLIQYYNGEERAKGNILERFSAQQFPDLHSELNLSSLELGDSALYFCASSVGGSGSTDTQYFGPGTRLTVL.

The chain uses TRBV25-1 and TRBJ1-3, with unresolved D. CDR3 length: 14 residues. Germline lookup yields CDR1 MGHDK and CDR2 SYGVNS. With 2 bases removed from V and 0 bases from J, the gap between germline ends came to 5 bases. The CDR3 spells CASSESSSGNTIYF. Here the CDR3 DNA reads TGTGCCAGCAGTGAAAGTAGCTCTGGAAACACCATATATTTT.

The chain has TRBV6-5 and TRBJ2-7; D perhaps matches TRBD2 (7 bases). This CDR3 spans 15 amino acids. Germline CDR1 reads MNHEY; CDR2 reads SVGAGI. The V gene lost 5 bases and the J gene lost 6 bases, with 20 bases spanning the gap. The CDR3 DNA reads as TGTGCCAGCAGTCGAGGAGGGCCAGGGGAGGGCGAGCAGTACTTC. Amino acids: CASSRGGPGEGEQYF.

Only one count was recorded for this clone. V is TRBV7-8 and J is TRBJ2-7; 7 bases map to TRBD1. Germline V gene sequence: CDR1 SGHVS, CDR2 FQNEAQ. The CDR3 contains 14 residues. V shed 3 bases, J shed 3 bases, and the junction held 5 bases outside the gene matches. This CDR3 reads CASSFRQGNYEQYF. Written as DNA, the CDR3 is TGTGCCAGCAGCTTTAGACAGGGAAACTACGAGCAGTACTTC. Supplemented by reference TRBV7-8 and TRBJ2-7, the full variable domain reads GAGVSQSPRYKVAKRGQDVALRCDPISGHVSLFWYQQALGQGPEFLTYFQNEAQLDKSGLPSDRFFAERPEGSVSTLKIQRTQQEDSAVYLCASSFRQGNYEQYFGPGTRLTVT.

In the case of this clone: The same CDR3 is also encoded by other DNA sequences in this sample. The V and J genes are TRBV5-1 and TRBJ1-3; 10 positions agree with TRBD1. Per germline, CDR1 SGHRS and CDR2 YFSETQ. The V gene end was trimmed by 4 bases and the J gene end by 2 bases; junction bases not matched to a gene: 3. The CDR3 totals 15 residues. CDR3 amino acids: CASSPGQGAGNTIYF. DNA of the CDR3: TGCGCCAGCAGCCCAGGACAGGGGGCTGGAAACACCATATATTTT.